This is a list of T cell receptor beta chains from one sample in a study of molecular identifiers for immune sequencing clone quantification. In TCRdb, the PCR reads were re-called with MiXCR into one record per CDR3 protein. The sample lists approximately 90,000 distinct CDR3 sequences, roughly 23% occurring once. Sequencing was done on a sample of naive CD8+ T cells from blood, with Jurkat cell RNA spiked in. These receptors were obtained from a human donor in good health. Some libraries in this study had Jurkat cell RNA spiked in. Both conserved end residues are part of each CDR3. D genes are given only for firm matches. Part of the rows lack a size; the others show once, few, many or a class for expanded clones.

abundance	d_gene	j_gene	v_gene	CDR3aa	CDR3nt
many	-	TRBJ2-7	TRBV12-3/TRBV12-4	CASSLLAPAYEQYF	TGTGCCAGCAGTTTATTGGCCCCCGCCTACGAGCAGTACTTC
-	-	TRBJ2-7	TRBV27	CASSWGHERYF	TGTGCCAGCAGTTGGGGGCACGAGCGGTACTTC
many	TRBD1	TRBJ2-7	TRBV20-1	CSARPDRGSYEQYF	TGCAGTGCTAGACCGGACAGGGGCTCCTACGAGCAGTACTTC
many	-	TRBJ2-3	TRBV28	CATNTLGGTDTQYF	TGTGCCACCAATACCCTCGGGGGCACAGATACGCAGTATTTT
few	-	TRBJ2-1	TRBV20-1	CSANRDTYNEQFF	TGCAGTGCAAACCGGGACACCTACAATGAGCAGTTCTTC
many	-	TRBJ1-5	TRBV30	CAWSVRDKPWSQHF	TGTGCCTGGAGTGTACGGGACAAGCCATGGAGCCAGCATTTT
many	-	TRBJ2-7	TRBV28	CASSFLGEGLDEQYF	TGTGCCAGCAGTTTTTTGGGAGAGGGCCTGGACGAGCAGTACTTC
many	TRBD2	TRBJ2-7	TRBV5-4	CASSLKGLAGSYEQYF	TGTGCCAGCAGCTTAAAGGGACTAGCGGGCTCCTACGAGCAGTACTTC
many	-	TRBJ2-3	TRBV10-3	CAISDGGSTDTQYF	TGTGCCATCAGTGATGGTGGGAGTACAGATACGCAGTATTTT
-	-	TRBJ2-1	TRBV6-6	CASSYSGADTDNEQFF	TGTGCCAGCAGTTACTCGGGGGCAGATACCGACAATGAGCAGTTCTTC
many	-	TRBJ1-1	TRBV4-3	CASSQDQGPNTEAFF	TGCGCCAGCAGCCAAGATCAGGGACCGAACACTGAAGCTTTCTTT
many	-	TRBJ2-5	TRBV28	CASSLRGESVQETQYF	TGTGCCAGCAGTTTAAGGGGGGAGTCGGTTCAAGAGACCCAGTACTTC
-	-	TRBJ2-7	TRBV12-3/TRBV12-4	CASSVLAPYEQYF	TGTGCCAGCAGTGTACTAGCACCCTACGAGCAGTACTTC
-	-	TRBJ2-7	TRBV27	CGSSNRVGLNEQYF	TGTGGCAGCAGTAACCGGGTAGGTCTCAACGAGCAGTACTTC
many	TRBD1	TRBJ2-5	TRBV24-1	CATSDSGQQETQYF	TGTGCCACCAGTGATTCGGGACAGCAAGAGACCCAGTACTTC
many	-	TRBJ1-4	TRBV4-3	CASSRRRTSNEKLFF	TGCGCCAGCAGCCGCAGACGGACCAGCAATGAAAAACTGTTTTTT
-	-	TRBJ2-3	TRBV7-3	CASSLIGADTQYF	TGTGCCAGCAGCTTAATCGGCGCCGATACGCAGTATTTT
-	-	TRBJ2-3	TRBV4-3	CASSQDTASTDTQYF	TGCGCCAGCAGCCAAGATACAGCTAGCACAGATACGCAGTATTTT
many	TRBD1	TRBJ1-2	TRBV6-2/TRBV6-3	CASRTDRIASYYGYTF	TGTGCCAGCAGAACGGACAGGATCGCATCCTACTATGGCTACACCTTC
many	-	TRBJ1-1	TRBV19	CASNRMNTEAFF	TGTGCCAGTAACCGAATGAACACTGAAGCTTTCTTT
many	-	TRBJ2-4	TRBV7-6	CASSLGGGKNIQYF	TGTGCCAGCAGCTTAGGCGGCGGAAAAAACATTCAGTACTTC
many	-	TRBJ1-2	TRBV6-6	CASSYQGSGYGYTF	TGTGCCAGCAGTTATCAGGGGAGCGGCTATGGCTACACCTTC